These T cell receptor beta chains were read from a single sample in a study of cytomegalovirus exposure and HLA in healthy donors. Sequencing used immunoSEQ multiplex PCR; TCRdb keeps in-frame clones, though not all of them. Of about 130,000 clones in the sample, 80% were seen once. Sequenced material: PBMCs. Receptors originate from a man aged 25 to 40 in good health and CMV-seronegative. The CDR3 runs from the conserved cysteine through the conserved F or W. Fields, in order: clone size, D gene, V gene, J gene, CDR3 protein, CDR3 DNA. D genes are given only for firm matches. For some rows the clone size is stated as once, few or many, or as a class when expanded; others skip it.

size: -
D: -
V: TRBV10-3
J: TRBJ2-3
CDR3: CAISEGGRGTDTQYF
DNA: TGTGCCATCAGTGAGGGAGGGCGCGGCACAGATACGCAGTATTTT

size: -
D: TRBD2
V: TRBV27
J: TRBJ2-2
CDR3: CASSLSGGAIGELFF
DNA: TGTGCCAGCTCACTCAGCGGGGGGGCAATCGGGGAGCTGTTTTTT

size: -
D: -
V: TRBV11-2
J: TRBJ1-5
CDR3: CASSFGHNQPQHF
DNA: TGTGCCAGCAGCTTCGGTCATAATCAGCCCCAGCATTTT

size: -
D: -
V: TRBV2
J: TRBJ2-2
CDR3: CASAPGANTGELFF
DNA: TGTGCCAGCGCTCCGGGAGCGAACACCGGGGAGCTGTTTTTT

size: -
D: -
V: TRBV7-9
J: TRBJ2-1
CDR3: CASSLSGRSHNEQFF
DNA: TGTGCCAGCAGCTTATCCGGGAGATCCCACAATGAGCAGTTCTTC

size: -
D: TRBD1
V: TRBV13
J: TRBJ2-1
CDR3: CASSSGQGAEQFF
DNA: TGTGCCAGCAGCTCAGGACAGGGGGCTGAGCAGTTCTTC

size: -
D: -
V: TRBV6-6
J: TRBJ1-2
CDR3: CASSTRTDVYGYTF
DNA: TGTGCCAGCAGTACCCGGACAGATGTCTATGGCTACACCTTC

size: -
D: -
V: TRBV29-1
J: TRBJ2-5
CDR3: CSVEGPRVIQETQYF
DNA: TGCAGCGTTGAAGGTCCCAGGGTGATTCAAGAGACCCAGTACTTC

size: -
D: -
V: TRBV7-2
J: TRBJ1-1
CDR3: CASSSGPTVEAFF
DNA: TGTGCCAGCAGCTCCGGTCCTACAGTTGAAGCTTTCTTT

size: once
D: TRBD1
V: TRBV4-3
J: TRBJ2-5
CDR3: CASSRNRGPGETQYF
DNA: TGCGCCAGCAGCCGGAACAGGGGGCCCGGCGAGACCCAGTACTTC

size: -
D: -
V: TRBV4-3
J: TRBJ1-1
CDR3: CASSQVPGGTEAFF
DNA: TGCGCCAGCAGCCAAGTGCCGGGGGGCACTGAAGCTTTCTTT